This paragraph covers one TCR beta chain sequence. This entry is derived from a study of blood T cell repertoires in COVID-19. As for the study in general: Some COVID-19 samples were acute and others convalescent; all came from the United States, Italy and Spain. T cells, B-cell-depleted T cells, or PBMCs provided the cDNA or gDNA that served as material.

V dropped 6 bases and J dropped 6; count of bases not matched to a gene: 6. The CDR3 sequence is 13 residues long. Germline lookup yields CDR1 WNHNN and CDR2 SYGVQD (reference sequence). Methods used by the authors: Nucleated cell number was recorded as an estimate derived from reference gene primer amplification. Assay: immunoSEQ multiplex PCR; the TCRdb copy retains only in-frame clones and omits some. The DNA was the basis for D and trimming; V, J and clone size are from that table. The table has 200,000 to 250,000 clones, 86% seen once. V gene TRBV10-1 combines with J gene TRBJ2-3; 7 positions match TRBD2. This TCR came from a man older than 75 with acute or convalescent COVID-19. Material: peripheral blood. The CDR3 loop is CASSAGVVDTQYF. The CDR3 DNA is TGCGCCAGCAGCGCGGGAGTAGTGGATACGCAGTATTTT.